The 29 T cell receptor beta chains presented below share a single source sample, sequenced in a study of blood T cell repertoires in COVID-19. The table came from immunoSEQ multiplex PCR; TCRdb's copy has only in-frame clones and leaves some out. The sample lists 400,000 to 500,000 clones; more than 75% were seen once. The sample comprised PBMCs or T cells enriched from blood (not recorded which). The receptors derive from a woman in her thirties or forties who had recovered from COVID-19.

The chain links TRBV12-3 or TRBV12-4 to TRBJ1-2; no reliable D call. The CDR3 loop spans 13 amino acids. V was pared by 7 bases and J by 5 bases, with 14 bases between. CDR3 nucleotide sequence: TGTGCCAGCACTCTTCGTAGCCCGTATGGCTACACCTTC. Its translation: CASTLRSPYGYTF.

The rearrangement uses TRBV7-2 and TRBJ2-3; D unclear. The germline V and J ends were trimmed by 1 base and 6 bases, with 11 bases remaining between them. CDR3 size: 14 residues. The germline V gene has CDR1 SGHTA and CDR2 FQGNSA. The CDR3: CASSLDASGDTQYF. The CDR3 DNA reads TGTGCCAGCAGCTTAGATGCCTCCGGGGATACGCAGTATTTT.

This clone appeared once. The chain couples TRBV19 to TRBJ1-3; 9 positions match TRBD1. From germline, CDR1 is LNHDA and CDR2 SQIVND (reference sequence). With 3 bases clipped from V and 1 base from J, the junction kept 4 bases outside the gene matches. The CDR3 loop spans 16 amino acids. For the CDR3, the DNA is TGTGCCAGTAGTATGGTGACAGGGGGTTCTGGAAACACCATATATTTT. Protein product: CASSMVTGGSGNTIYF.

V and J are TRBV7-9 and TRBJ2-3; 14 bases agree with TRBD2. The V segment lost 6 bases and the J segment 2 bases; nucleotides outside the gene matches: 7. The CDR3 consists of 17 residues. CDR1 and CDR2 from the germline V gene are SEHNR and FQNEAQ (reference sequence). In DNA form, the CDR3 reads TGTGCCAGCAGATTGGGACTAGCGGGAGTAGACACAGATACGCAGTATTTT. Encoded protein: CASRLGLAGVDTDTQYF. Variable domain in full (rest from reference TRBV7-9 and TRBJ2-3): DTGVSQNPRHKITKRGQNVTFRCDPISEHNRLYWYRQTLGQGPEFLTYFQNEAQLEKSRLLSDRFSAERPKGSFSTLEIQRTEQGDSAMYLCASRLGLAGVDTDTQYFGPGTRLTVL.

The chain carries TRBV14 and TRBJ1-3; D unclear. Trimming removed 0 bases from V and 6 bases from J, with 12 bases in between. The germline V gene has CDR1 SGHDN and CDR2 FVKESK. The CDR3 is 15 residues long. The CDR3 here is CASSQDQATLNTIYF. Here the CDR3 DNA reads TGTGCCAGCAGCCAAGATCAGGCGACACTAAACACCATATATTTT. Filled out from reference TRBV14 and TRBJ1-3, the complete variable domain reads EAGVTQFPSHSVIEKGQTVTLRCDPISGHDNLYWYRRVMGKEIKFLLHFVKESKQDESGMPNNRFLAERTGGTYSTLKVQPAELEDSGVYFCASSQDQATLNTIYFGEGSWLTVV.

The rearrangement links TRBV29-1 to TRBJ2-3, with D possibly being TRBD2 (5 bases). The length of the CDR3 is 15 residues. The V end lost 7 bases, the J end lost 0 bases, and 17 bases lay between the germline ends. Germline CDR1 SQVTM, CDR2 ANQGSEA. This chain's CDR3 is CSAPAGLSSTDTQYF. CDR3 DNA sequence: TGCAGCGCTCCCGCGGGCCTCTCTAGCACAGATACGCAGTATTTT.

The table lists this clone with a count of one. The rearrangement uses TRBV15 and TRBJ1-3, with TRBD1 identical over 9 bases. V gave up 0 bases and J gave up 1 base; unmatched junction bases: 10. Looked up from germline, CDR1 is LNHNV and CDR2 is YYDKDF (reference sequence). This CDR3 contains 19 residues. CDR3 in amino acids: CATSRESILGQGSGNTIYF. CDR3 sequence (DNA): TGTGCCACCAGCAGAGAATCCATTCTGGGACAGGGTTCTGGAAACACCATATATTTT.

This chain connects TRBV7-2 to TRBJ1-2; 9 positions agree with TRBD1. The trim removed 5 bases at V and 4 bases at J, leaving 2 bases unmatched. The CDR3 spans 13 residues. Germline V gives CDR1 SGHTA, CDR2 FQGNSA. This CDR3 is CASSPGQGYGYTF. CDR3 nucleotides: TGTGCCAGCAGCCCGGGACAGGGCTATGGCTACACCTTC.

The V and J genes are TRBV2 and TRBJ2-7; tentatively, D is TRBD1 (6 bases). Trimming pared 7 bases from V and 7 bases from J, leaving 17 bases between. CDR3 length: 13 amino acids. Germline loops: CDR1 SNHLY, CDR2 FYNNEI. The CDR3 loop is CASTARQVVEQYF. CDR3 nucleotides: TGTGCCAGCACTGCCAGACAGGTCGTGGAGCAGTACTTC.

V gene TRBV4-3 combines with J gene TRBJ2-5; 8 bases map to TRBD2. Germline CDR1 reads LGHNA; CDR2 reads YSLEER. The CDR3 is made up of 15 amino acids. V trimming: 0 bases; J trimming: 4 bases; junction bases outside the gene matches: 4. CDR3 sequence reads: CASSQDPGGGETQYF. The CDR3 nucleotides read TGCGCCAGCAGCCAAGATCCCGGGGGGGGAGAGACCCAGTACTTC.

The J gene is TRBJ2-5, the V gene TRBV11-2; D call uncertain. Per the germline V gene, CDR1 is SGHAT and CDR2 is FQNNGV. The CDR3 totals 16 residues. V was pared by 5 bases and J by 5 bases, with 21 bases between. The CDR3 loop reads CASSPPRGHQLETQYF. The DNA of the CDR3 is TGTGCCAGCAGCCCCCCCCGAGGTCACCAGTTGGAGACCCAGTACTTC.

The chain employs TRBV11-2 and TRBJ1-1, with TRBD1 identical over 7 bases. The germline V gene encodes CDR1 SGHAT and CDR2 FQNNGV. J gave up 6 bases and V 3 bases, and 10 bases lay outside the gene matches. The CDR3 contains 15 residues. The CDR3 DNA follows: TGTGCCAGCAGCTTGGCTGAACAGGGGTTCCCTGAAGCTTTCTTT. It encodes CASSLAEQGFPEAFF.

The table lists this clone with a count of one. The chain carries TRBV7-2 and TRBJ2-7, with TRBD2 matching over 12 bases. The CDR3 has 16 residues. Trimming removed 1 base from V and 4 bases from J; junction bases left unmatched: 5. Germline assignment: CDR1 SGHTA and CDR2 FQGNSA. For the CDR3, the DNA is TGTGCCAGCAGCTTAGATCTAGCGGGGGGGTCATACGAGCAGTACTTC. Translation: CASSLDLAGGSYEQYF.

V is TRBV5-1 and J is TRBJ2-7; 10 bases match TRBD1. The V and J ends lost 4 bases and 9 bases, in that order; junction bases with no gene match: 10. Germline-derived CDR1 and CDR2 are SGHRS and YFSETQ. CDR3 length: 14 amino acids. The CDR3: CASSLGTGEGVQYF. DNA for the CDR3: TGCGCCAGCAGCCTTGGGACAGGGGAAGGGGTGCAGTACTTC. The full variable domain, with the rest looked up from reference TRBV5-1 and TRBJ2-7, is KAGVTQTPRYLIKTRGQQVTLSCSPISGHRSVSWYQQTPGQGLQFLFEYFSETQRNKGNFPGRFSGRQFSNSRSEMNVSTLELGDSALYLCASSLGTGEGVQYFGPGTRLTVT.

This clone came up a few times. V gene TRBV7-9 combines with J gene TRBJ2-3; the D is unclear. CDR1 SEHNR and CDR2 FQNEAQ come from the germline V gene (reference sequence). Trimming took 1 base from V and 0 from J, leaving 5 bases between them. This CDR3 is 14 amino acids long. CDR3 amino acids: CASSLDSSTDTQYF. DNA for the CDR3: TGTGCCAGCAGCTTAGACTCTAGCACAGATACGCAGTATTTT.

V is TRBV18 and J is TRBJ2-5, with 9 positions matching TRBD1. The CDR3 is made up of 14 amino acids. CDR1 and CDR2 (germline): KGHSH, LQKENI. The ends lost 3 bases at V and 3 bases at J; junction bases unmatched: 2. The CDR3 loop reads CASSPRTGEETQYF. CDR3 bases: TGTGCCAGCTCACCTAGGACAGGGGAAGAGACCCAGTACTTC.

The chain uses TRBV19 and TRBJ1-2; 9 nucleotides align to TRBD1. The CDR3 has 14 residues. V shed 7 bases, J shed 2 bases, and the junction held 5 bases outside the gene matches. In germline, CDR1 is LNHDA, CDR2 SQIVND (reference sequence). The CDR3, as DNA: TGTGCCAGTAACCGGGACAGGGAAAACTATGGCTACACCTTC. Amino acids: CASNRDRENYGYTF.

The CDR3 nucleotides are TGCGCCAGCAGCCGAACAGCCGGGACAGGGGGCTACGAGCAGTACTTC. It codes for CASSRTAGTGGYEQYF. The chain joins TRBV4-1 to TRBJ2-7, with 11 positions matching TRBD1. V lost 4 bases to trimming and J lost 3 bases; unmatched junction nucleotides: 8. The CDR3 is made up of 16 amino acids. CDR1 is MGHRA, CDR2 YSYEKL, per germline.

The V call is TRBV6-6, the J call TRBJ1-2, with a possible D match to TRBD1 (5 bases). Germline CDR1 and CDR2: MNHNY and SVGAGI (reference sequence). V lost 6 bases to trimming and J lost 2 bases, with 19 bases between them. CDR3 length: 16 amino acids. CDR3 DNA sequence: TGTGCCAGCAGCGAGGCGGACGGAGGGGAAAACTATGGCTACACCTTC. Residues: CASSEADGGENYGYTF.

This chain links TRBV6-5 with TRBJ2-7; D might be TRBD1 (5 bases). The CDR3 totals 13 residues. Deletions cut 5 bases from V and 2 bases from J, with 10 bases between. The germline gives CDR1 MNHEY, CDR2 SVGAGI. The DNA for the CDR3 is TGTGCCAGCAGTCCAGGGAAGCCCTACGAGCAGTACTTC. Translated: CASSPGKPYEQYF.

This clone was counted a single time. V gene TRBV30 combines with J gene TRBJ1-2; no clear D. Trimming took 0 bases from V and 3 from J, leaving 29 bases between them. Germline V gene lookup returns CDR1 GTSNPN and CDR2 SVGIG (reference sequence). The length of the CDR3 is 20 residues. The CDR3 region is CAWSVREAPFPLESDYGYTF. DNA of the CDR3: TGTGCCTGGAGTGTCCGGGAGGCCCCTTTTCCTTTGGAAAGCGACTATGGCTACACCTTC.

The V and J genes are TRBV3-1 (or the pseudogene TRBV3-2) and TRBJ2-7; no clear D gene. CDR3 length: 13 residues. CDR1 and CDR2 from the germline V gene are LGHDT and YNNKEL (reference sequence). V lost 2 bases, J lost 5 bases, and 10 bases lay in between. The CDR3 protein is CASSQLPGDEQYF. CDR3 DNA sequence: TGTGCCAGCAGCCAATTACCAGGCGACGAGCAGTACTTC.

This chain links TRBV7-9 with TRBJ2-7; the D is unclear. The CDR3 is 14 amino acids. Germline loops: CDR1 SEHNR, CDR2 FQNEAQ (reference sequence). Trimming removed 3 bases from V and 2 bases from J, with 11 bases in between. CDR3 nucleotides: TGTGCCAGCAGCTTTCTATCGGGTCCCTACGAGCAGTACTTC. Residues: CASSFLSGPYEQYF.

Only one count was recorded for this clone. In DNA form, the CDR3 reads TGCGCCAGCAGCCATGAGACCCAGTACTTC. Amino acid sequence: CASSHETQYF. This sequence joins TRBV10-2 and TRBJ2-5; D not certain. The CDR3 spans 10 residues. Germline loops: CDR1 WSHSY, CDR2 SAAADI. Trimming removed 6 bases at V and 5 bases at J, with 4 bases between.

This chain joins TRBV9 and TRBJ1-2; possible D gene TRBD1, 6 bases. Trimming removed 2 bases at V and 0 bases at J, with 11 bases between. The CDR3 is 15 residues long. Germline CDR1 is SGDLS and CDR2 is YYNGEE. CDR3 protein: CASSVGGAPNYGYTF. CDR3 coding DNA: TGTGCCAGCAGCGTGGGGGGGGCCCCTAACTATGGCTACACCTTC. Using reference TRBV9 and TRBJ1-2 for the parts outside the CDR3, the full variable domain is DSGVTQTPKHLITATGQRVTLRCSPRSGDLSVYWYQQSLDQGLQFLIQYYNGEERAKGNILERFSAQQFPDLHSELNLSSLELGDSALYFCASSVGGAPNYGYTFGSGTRLTVV.

The chain recombines TRBV7-9 with TRBJ2-1; perhaps TRBD2 as D (6 bases). Germline V CDR1 and CDR2: SEHNR, FQNEAQ (reference sequence). V was trimmed by 9 bases and J by 8 bases, leaving 17 bases between them. The CDR3 has 13 amino acids. CDR3 protein: CASGPRDSYEQFF. In nucleotides, the CDR3 is TGTGCCAGTGGACCCCGGGACTCCTATGAGCAGTTCTTC. The whole variable domain, filled in from reference TRBV7-9 and TRBJ2-1, reads DTGVSQNPRHKITKRGQNVTFRCDPISEHNRLYWYRQTLGQGPEFLTYFQNEAQLEKSRLLSDRFSAERPKGSFSTLEIQRTEQGDSAMYLCASGPRDSYEQFFGPGTRLTVL.

This clone showed up just a few times. The chain links TRBV6-2 or TRBV6-3 to TRBJ1-5; no clear D gene. The germline V gene has CDR1 MNHEY and CDR2 SVGEGT. Trimming removed 6 bases from V and 3 bases from J, with 6 bases in between. The CDR3 totals 12 residues. The CDR3 sequence: CASSLINQPQHF. The CDR3 DNA sequence: TGTGCCAGCAGCCTTATCAATCAGCCCCAGCATTTT.

The CDR3 DNA reads as TGTGCCAGCAGTAGGGGGGGGTGGAGGACCCAGTACTTC. Translating gives CASSRGGWRTQYF. The genes are TRBV6-5 and TRBJ2-5; weak D call: TRBD2 (7 bases). Germline CDR1 reads MNHEY; CDR2 reads SVGAGI. V was cut by 5 bases and J by 7 bases, with 14 bases left in between. This CDR3 is built from 13 residues.

The chain joins TRBV4-3 to TRBJ2-3; D remains unclear. Trimming left V 4 bases short and J 3 bases short, with 14 bases between. Germline CDR1 is LGHNA and CDR2 is YSLEER. The CDR3 has 15 amino acids. CDR3 nucleotide sequence: TGCGCCAGCAGCCCCCAGCCGCGGCCGACAGATACGCAGTATTTT. It specifies CASSPQPRPTDTQYF.